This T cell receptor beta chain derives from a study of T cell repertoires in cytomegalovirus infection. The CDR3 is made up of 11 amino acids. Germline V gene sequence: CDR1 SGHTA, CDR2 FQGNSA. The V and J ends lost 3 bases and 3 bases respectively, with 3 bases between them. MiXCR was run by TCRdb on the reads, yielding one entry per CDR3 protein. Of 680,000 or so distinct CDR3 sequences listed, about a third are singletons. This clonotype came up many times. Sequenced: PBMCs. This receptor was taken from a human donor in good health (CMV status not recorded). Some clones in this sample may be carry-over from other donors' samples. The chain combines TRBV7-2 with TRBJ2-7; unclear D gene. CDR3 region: CASSFHYEQYF. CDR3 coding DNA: TGTGCCAGCAGCTTCCACTACGAGCAGTACTTC.